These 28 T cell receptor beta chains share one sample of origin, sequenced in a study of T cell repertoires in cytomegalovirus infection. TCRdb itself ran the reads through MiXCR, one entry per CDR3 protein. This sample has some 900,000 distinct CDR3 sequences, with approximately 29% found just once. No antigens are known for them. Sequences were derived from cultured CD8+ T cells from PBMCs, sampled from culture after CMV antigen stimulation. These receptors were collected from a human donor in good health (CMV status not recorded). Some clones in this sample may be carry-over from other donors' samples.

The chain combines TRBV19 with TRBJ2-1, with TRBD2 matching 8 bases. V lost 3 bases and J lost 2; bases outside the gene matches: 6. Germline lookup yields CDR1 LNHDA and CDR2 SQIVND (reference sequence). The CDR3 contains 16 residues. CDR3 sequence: CASSMAGGAAYNEQFF. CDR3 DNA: TGTGCCAGTAGTATGGCCGGGGGGGCCGCCTACAATGAGCAGTTCTTC. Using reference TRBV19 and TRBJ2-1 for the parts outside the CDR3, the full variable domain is DGGITQSPKYLFRKEGQNVTLSCEQNLNHDAMYWYRQDPGQGLRLIYYSQIVNDFQKGDIAEGYSVSREKKESFPLTVTSAQKNPTAFYLCASSMAGGAAYNEQFFGPGTRLTVL.

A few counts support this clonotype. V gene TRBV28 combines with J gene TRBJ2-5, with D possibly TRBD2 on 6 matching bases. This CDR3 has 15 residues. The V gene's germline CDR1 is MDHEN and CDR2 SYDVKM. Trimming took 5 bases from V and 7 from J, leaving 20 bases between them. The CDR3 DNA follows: TGTGCCAGCAGTCTCACCGCCGGGGGTCCTCCGACCCAGTACTTC. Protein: CASSLTAGGPPTQYF.

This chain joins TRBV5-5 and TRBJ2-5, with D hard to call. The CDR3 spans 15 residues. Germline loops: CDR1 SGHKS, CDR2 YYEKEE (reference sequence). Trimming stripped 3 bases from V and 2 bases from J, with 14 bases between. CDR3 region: CASSSRLASQETQYF. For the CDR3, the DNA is TGTGCCAGCAGCTCGAGACTGGCTAGTCAAGAGACCCAGTACTTC.

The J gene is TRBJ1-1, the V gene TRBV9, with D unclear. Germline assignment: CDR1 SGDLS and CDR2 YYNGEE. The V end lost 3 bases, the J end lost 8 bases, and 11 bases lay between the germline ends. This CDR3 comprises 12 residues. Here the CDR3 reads CASSAPPQEAFF. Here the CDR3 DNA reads TGTGCCAGCAGCGCCCCTCCCCAGGAAGCTTTCTTT. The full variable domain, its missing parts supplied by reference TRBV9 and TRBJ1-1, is DSGVTQTPKHLITATGQRVTLRCSPRSGDLSVYWYQQSLDQGLQFLIQYYNGEERAKGNILERFSAQQFPDLHSELNLSSLELGDSALYFCASSAPPQEAFFGQGTRLTVV.

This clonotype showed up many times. The CDR3 here is CASSSGWGPNQPQHF. As DNA, the CDR3 is TGTGCCAGCAGCTCTGGGTGGGGGCCCAATCAGCCCCAGCATTTT. The chain links TRBV7-2 to TRBJ1-5, with D possibly matching TRBD1 (6 bases). CDR1 and CDR2 (germline): SGHTA, FQGNSA. This CDR3 has 15 residues. Trimming removed 4 bases from V and 3 bases from J, with 13 bases in between.

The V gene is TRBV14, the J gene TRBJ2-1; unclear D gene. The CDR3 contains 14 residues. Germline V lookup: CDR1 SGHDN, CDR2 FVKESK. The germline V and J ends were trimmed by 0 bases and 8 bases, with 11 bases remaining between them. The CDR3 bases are TGTGCCAGCAGCCAAGATCCAGCCATGGATGAGCAGTTCTTC. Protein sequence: CASSQDPAMDEQFF.

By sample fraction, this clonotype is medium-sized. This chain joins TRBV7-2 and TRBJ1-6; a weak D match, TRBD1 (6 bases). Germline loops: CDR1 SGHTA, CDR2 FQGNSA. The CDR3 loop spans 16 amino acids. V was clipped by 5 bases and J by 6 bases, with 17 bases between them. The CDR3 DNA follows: TGTGCCAGCAGCCCCAGCCCAGGGGTCATTAATTCACCCCTCCACTTT. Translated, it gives CASSPSPGVINSPLHF.

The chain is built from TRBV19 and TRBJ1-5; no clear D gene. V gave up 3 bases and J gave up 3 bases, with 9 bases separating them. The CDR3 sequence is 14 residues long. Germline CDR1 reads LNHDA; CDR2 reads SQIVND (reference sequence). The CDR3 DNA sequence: TGTGCCAGTAGTATTTGGGCAGTCAATCAGCCCCAGCATTTT. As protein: CASSIWAVNQPQHF.

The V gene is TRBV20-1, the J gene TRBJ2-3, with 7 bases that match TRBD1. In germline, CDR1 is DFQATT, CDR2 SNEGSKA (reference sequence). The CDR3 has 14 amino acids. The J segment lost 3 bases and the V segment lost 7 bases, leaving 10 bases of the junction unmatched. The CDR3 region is CSVFPGQWTDTQYF. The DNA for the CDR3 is TGCAGTGTCTTCCCGGGACAGTGGACAGATACGCAGTATTTT.

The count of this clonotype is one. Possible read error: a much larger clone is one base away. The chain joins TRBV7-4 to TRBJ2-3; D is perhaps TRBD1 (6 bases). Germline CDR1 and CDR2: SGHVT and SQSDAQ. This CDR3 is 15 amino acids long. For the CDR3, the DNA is TGTGTCAGCAGCTTACAGGGAAGTTGGACAGATACGCAGTATTTT. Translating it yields CVSSLQGSWTDTQYF.

Here the CDR3 reads CASSPSLGAYYGYTF. For the CDR3, the DNA is TGTGCCAGCAGCCCCAGTCTGGGGGCGTACTATGGCTACACCTTC. The chain has TRBV12-3 or TRBV12-4 and TRBJ1-2; weak D call: TRBD1 (6 bases). This CDR3 region has 15 residues. Deletions cut 6 bases from V and 3 bases from J, with 17 bases between.

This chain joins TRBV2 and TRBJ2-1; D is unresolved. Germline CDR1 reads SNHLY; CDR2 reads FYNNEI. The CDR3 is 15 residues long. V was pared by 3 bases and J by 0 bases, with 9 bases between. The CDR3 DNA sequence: TGTGCCAGCAGTGATGAGGTGGACTCCTACAATGAGCAGTTCTTC. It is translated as CASSDEVDSYNEQFF.

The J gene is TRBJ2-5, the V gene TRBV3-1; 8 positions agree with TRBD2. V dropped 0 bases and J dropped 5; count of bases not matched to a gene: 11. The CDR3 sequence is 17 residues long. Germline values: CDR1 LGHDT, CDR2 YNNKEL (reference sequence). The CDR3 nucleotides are TGTGCCAGCAGCCAAGATTGGGCGGGGGGAGTTGAGGAGACCCAGTACTTC. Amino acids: CASSQDWAGGVEETQYF.

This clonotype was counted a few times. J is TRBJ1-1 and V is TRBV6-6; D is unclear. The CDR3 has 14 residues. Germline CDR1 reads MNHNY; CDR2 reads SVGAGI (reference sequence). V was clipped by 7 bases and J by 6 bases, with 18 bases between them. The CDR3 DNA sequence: TGTGCCAGCACAATAACCCCATCCAGTCCTGAAGCTTTCTTT. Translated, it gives CASTITPSSPEAFF.

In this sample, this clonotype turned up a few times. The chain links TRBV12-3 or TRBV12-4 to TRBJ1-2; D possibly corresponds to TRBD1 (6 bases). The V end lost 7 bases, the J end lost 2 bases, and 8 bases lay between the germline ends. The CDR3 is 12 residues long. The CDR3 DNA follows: TGTGCCAGCAAAACAGGGAACTATGGCTACACCTTC. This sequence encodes CASKTGNYGYTF.

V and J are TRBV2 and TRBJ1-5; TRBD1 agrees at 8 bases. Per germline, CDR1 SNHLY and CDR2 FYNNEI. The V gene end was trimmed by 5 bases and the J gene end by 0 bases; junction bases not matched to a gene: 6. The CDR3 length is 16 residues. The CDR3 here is CASSLTGVNSNQPQHF. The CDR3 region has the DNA TGTGCCAGCAGTCTGACAGGGGTCAATAGCAATCAGCCCCAGCATTTT.

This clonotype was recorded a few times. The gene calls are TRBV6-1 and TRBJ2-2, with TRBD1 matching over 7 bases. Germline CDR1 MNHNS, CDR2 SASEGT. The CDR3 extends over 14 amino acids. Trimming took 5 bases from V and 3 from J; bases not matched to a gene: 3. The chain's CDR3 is CASSPQGDTGELFF. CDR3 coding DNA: TGTGCCAGCAGTCCCCAGGGGGACACCGGGGAGCTGTTTTTT.

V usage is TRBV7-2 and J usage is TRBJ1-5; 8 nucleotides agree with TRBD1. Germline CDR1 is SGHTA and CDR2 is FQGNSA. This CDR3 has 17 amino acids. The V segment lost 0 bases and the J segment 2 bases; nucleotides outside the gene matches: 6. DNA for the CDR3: TGTGCCAGCAGCTTAGCCTGGACAGGGTGGGGCAATCAGCCCCAGCATTTT. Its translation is CASSLAWTGWGNQPQHF.

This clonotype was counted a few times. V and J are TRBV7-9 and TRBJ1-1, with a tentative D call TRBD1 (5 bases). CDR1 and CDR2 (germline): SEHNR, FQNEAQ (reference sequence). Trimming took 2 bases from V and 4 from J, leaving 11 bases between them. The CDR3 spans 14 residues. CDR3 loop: CASSLTGQFTEAFF. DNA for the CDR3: TGTGCCAGCAGCTTAACAGGCCAGTTCACTGAAGCTTTCTTT.

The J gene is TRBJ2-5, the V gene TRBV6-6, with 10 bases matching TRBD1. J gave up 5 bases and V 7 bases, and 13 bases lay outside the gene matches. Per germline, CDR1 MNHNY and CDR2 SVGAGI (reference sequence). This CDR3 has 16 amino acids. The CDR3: CASIPPDRGPGETQYF. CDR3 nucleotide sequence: TGTGCCAGCATCCCCCCCGACAGGGGGCCGGGGGAGACCCAGTACTTC.

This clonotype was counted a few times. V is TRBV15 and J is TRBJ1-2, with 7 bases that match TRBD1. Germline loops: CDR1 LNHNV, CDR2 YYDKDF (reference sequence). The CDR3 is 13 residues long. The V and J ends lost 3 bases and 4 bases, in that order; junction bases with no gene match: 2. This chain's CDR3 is CATSSQGVYGYTF. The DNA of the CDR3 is TGTGCCACCAGCAGCCAGGGGGTCTATGGCTACACCTTC.

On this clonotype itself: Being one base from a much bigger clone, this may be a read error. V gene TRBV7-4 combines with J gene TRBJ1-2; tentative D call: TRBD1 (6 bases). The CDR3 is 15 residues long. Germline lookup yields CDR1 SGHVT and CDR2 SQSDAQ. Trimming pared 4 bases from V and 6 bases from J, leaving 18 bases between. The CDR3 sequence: CASSSSGQGPHGYTF. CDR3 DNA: TGTGCCAGCAGCTCATCGGGACAAGGGCCCCATGGCTACACCTTC.

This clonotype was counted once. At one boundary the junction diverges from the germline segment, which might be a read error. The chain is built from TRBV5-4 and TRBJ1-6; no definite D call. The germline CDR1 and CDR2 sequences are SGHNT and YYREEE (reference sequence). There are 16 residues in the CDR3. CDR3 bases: TGTGCCAGCAGCCCCGAACCGGGGATCTATAATTCACCCCTCCCCTTT. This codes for CASSPEPGIYNSPLPF.

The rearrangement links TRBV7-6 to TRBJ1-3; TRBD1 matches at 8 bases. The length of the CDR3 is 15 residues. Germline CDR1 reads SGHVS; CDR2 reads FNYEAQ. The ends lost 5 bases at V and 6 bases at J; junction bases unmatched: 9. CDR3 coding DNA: TGTGCCAGCAGCCCCGGACAGGGAGAATCAAACACCATATATTTT. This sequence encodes CASSPGQGESNTIYF.

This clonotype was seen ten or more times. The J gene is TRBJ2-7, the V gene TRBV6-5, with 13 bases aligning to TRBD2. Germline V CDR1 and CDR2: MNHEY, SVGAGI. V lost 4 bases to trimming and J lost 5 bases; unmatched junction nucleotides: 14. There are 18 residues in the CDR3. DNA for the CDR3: TGTGCCAGCAGTTTGACTAGCGGGGGGTCCCCGGGGTTGGACGAGCAGTACTTC. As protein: CASSLTSGGSPGLDEQYF.

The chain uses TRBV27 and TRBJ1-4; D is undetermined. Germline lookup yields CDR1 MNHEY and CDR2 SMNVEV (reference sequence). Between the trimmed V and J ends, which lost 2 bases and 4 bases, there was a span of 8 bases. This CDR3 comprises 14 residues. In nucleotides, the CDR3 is TGTGCCAGCAGTTTAGGCACGAATAATGAAAAACTGTTTTTT. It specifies CASSLGTNNEKLFF.

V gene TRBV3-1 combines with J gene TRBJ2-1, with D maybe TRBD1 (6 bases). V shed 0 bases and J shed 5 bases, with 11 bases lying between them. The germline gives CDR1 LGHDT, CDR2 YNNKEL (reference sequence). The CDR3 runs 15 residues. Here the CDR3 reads CASSQDQGQNNEQFF. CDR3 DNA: TGTGCCAGCAGCCAAGATCAGGGGCAGAACAATGAGCAGTTCTTC.

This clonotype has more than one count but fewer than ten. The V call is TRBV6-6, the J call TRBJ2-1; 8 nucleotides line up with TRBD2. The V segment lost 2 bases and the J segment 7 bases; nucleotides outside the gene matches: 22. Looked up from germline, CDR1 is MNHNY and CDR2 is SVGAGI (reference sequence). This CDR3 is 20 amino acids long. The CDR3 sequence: CASSYPINGGGFSLTNEQFF. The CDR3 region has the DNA TGTGCCAGCAGTTACCCAATCAATGGCGGGGGGTTTAGTCTTACAAATGAGCAGTTCTTC.